The clone carrying this T cell receptor (beta chain) was detected ten times or more. Its antigen is undetermined. CDR3 size: 16 residues. Trimming took off 5 bases at V and 2 bases at J, with 16 bases between the two ends. Germline CDR1 is SNHLY and CDR2 is FYNNEI. Amplification of the TCR beta CDR3 regions used RNA transcripts (as template). First-round RT-PCR relied on HTBI primers, and a second-round multiplex PCR came next. TCRdb re-derived calls from the multiplex PCR reads in MiXCR, one entry per CDR3 protein. The repertoire has about 640,000 distinct CDR3 sequences, approximately 39% of them found once; the top ten carry 3% to 3.5%. The data stem from a study of Graves' ophthalmopathy and Graves' hyperthyroidism. Study-wide points: With around 69% sensitivity and 72% to 85% specificity, the model predicted ophthalmopathy progression. Blood also harbored most expanded thyroid clonotypes above 0.001 frequency.

Ophthalmopathy-affected donors exhibited moderate-to-severe activity, CAS ≥3, NOSPECS ≥4, and duration under 3 months. Sequencing was performed on peripheral blood. This chain joins TRBV2 and TRBJ1-5, with TRBD1 as a possible D gene (5 bases). The receptor was derived from an adult man with Graves' ophthalmopathy. Here the CDR3 reads CASSSPEGRGNQPQHF. CDR3 DNA: TGTGCCAGCAGTTCTCCCGAGGGGCGCGGCAATCAGCCCCAGCATTTT.